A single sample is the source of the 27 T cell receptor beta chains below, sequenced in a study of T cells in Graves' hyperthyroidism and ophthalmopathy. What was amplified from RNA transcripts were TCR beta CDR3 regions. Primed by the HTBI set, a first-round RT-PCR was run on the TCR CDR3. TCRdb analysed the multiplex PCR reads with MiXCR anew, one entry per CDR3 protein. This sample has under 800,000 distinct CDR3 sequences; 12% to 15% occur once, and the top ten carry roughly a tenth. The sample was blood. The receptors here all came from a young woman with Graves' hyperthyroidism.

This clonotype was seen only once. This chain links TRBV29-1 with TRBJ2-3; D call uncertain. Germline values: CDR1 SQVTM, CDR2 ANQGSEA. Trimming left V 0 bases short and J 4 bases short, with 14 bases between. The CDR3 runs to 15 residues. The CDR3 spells CSVEDPGYQPDTQYF. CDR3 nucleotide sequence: TGCAGCGTTGAAGATCCCGGCTATCAACCAGATACGCAGTATTTT.

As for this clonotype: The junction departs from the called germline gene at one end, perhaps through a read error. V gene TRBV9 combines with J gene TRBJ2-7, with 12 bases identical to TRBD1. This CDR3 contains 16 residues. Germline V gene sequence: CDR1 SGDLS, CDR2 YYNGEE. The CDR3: CASSVAGTGGGYEQHF. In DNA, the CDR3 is TGTGCCAGCAGCGTAGCTGGGACAGGGGGCGGCTACGAGCAGCACTTC.

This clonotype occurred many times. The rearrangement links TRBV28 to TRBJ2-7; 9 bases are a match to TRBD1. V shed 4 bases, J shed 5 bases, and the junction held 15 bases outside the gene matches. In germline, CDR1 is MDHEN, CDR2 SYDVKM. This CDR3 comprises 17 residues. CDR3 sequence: CASSSHGGLDRGHEQYF. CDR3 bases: TGTGCCAGCAGTTCCCACGGTGGATTGGACAGGGGACACGAGCAGTACTTC.

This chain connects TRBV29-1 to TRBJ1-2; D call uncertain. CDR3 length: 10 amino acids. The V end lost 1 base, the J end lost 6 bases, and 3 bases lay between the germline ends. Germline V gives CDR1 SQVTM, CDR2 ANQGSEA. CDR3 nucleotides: TGCAGCGTTGAAGGGGATGGCTACACCTTC. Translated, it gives CSVEGDGYTF.

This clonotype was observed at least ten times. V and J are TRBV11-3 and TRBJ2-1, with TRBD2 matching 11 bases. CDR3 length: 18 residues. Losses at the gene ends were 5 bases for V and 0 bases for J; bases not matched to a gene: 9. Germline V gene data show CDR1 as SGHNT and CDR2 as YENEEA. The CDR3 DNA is TGTGCCAGCAGCCGACGATTAGCGGGAGGGAGCTCCTACAATGAGCAGTTCTTC. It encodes CASSRRLAGGSSYNEQFF.

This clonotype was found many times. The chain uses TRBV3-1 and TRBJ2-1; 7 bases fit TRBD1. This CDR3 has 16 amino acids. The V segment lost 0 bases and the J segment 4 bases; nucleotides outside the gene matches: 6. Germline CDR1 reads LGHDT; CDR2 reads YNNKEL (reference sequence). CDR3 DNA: TGTGCCAGCAGCCAAGAGCTTGCCAGGGGGTACAATGAGCAGTTCTTC. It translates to CASSQELARGYNEQFF.

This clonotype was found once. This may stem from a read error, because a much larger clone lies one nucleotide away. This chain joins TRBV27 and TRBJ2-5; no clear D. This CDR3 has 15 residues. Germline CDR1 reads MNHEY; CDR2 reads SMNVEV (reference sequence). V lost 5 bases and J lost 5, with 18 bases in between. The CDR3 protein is CASSPPLLYGETQYF. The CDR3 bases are TGTGCCAGCAGTCCCCCGCTCCTTTACGGGGAGACCCAGTACTTC.

CDR3 coding DNA: TGTGCCAGCTCAGGGACTGGAAACACCATATATTTT. Protein sequence: CASSGTGNTIYF. V gene TRBV2 combines with J gene TRBJ1-3, with a weak D call TRBD1 (5 bases). The germline gives CDR1 SNHLY, CDR2 FYNNEI. The CDR3 consists of 12 residues. Between the trimmed V and J ends, which lost 8 bases and 2 bases, there was a span of 7 bases.

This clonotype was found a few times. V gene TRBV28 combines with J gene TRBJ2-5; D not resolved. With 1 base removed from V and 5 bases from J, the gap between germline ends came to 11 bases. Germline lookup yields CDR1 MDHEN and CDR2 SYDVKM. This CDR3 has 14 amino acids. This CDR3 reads CASSLFQIMETQYF. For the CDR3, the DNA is TGTGCCAGCAGTTTATTCCAAATCATGGAGACCCAGTACTTC.

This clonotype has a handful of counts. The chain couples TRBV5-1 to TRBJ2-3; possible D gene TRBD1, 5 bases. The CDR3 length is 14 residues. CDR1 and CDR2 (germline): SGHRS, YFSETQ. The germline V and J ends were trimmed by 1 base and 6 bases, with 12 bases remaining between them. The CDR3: CASSLRQKGDTQYF. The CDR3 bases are TGCGCCAGCAGCTTGAGACAGAAAGGGGATACGCAGTATTTT.

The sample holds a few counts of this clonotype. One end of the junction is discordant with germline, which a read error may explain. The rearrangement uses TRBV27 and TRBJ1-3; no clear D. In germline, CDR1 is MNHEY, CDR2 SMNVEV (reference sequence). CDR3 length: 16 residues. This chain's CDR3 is CASSLNGRASGNTTYF. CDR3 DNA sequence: TGTGCCAGCAGTCTCAACGGACGGGCCTCTGGAAACACCACATATTTT.

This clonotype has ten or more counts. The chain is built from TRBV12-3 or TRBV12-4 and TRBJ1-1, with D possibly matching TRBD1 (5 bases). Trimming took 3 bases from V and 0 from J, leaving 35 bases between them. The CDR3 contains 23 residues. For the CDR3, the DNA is TGTGCCAGCAGTTTGCGGGGTTTCGACCATTCCACGGGGCGATTATCCATGAACACTGAAGCTTTCTTT. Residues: CASSLRGFDHSTGRLSMNTEAFF.

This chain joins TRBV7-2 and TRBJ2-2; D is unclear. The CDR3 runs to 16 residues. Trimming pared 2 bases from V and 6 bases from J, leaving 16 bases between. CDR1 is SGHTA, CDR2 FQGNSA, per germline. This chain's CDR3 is CASSLTPVPLAGELFF. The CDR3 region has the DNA TGTGCCAGCAGCTTAACTCCAGTACCACTCGCCGGGGAGCTGTTTTTT.

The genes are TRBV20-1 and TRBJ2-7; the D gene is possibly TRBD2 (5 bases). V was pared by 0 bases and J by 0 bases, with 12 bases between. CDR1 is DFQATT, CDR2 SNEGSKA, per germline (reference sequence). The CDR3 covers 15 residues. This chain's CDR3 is CSARDWGRGSYEQYF. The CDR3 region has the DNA TGCAGTGCTAGAGATTGGGGTCGGGGCTCCTACGAGCAGTACTTC.

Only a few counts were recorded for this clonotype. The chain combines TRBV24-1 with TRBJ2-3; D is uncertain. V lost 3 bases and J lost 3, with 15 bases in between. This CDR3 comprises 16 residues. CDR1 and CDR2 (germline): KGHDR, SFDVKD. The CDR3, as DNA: TGTGCCACCAGTGATGATCGAAATGAACCGACAGATACGCAGTATTTT. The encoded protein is CATSDDRNEPTDTQYF.

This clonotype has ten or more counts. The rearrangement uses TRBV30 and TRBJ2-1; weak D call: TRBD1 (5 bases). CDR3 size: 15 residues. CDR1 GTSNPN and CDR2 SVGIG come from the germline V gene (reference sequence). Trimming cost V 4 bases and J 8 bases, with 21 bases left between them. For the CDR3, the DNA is TGTGCCTGGAAGCCAGGGTTTATGCGGTCCGATGAGCAGTTCTTC. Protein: CAWKPGFMRSDEQFF.

The CDR3 sequence: CASSLGLAGGRQETQYF. The CDR3 region has the DNA TGTGCCAGCAGTTTGGGTCTAGCGGGAGGGCGGCAAGAGACCCAGTACTTC. The rearrangement links TRBV6-5 to TRBJ2-5; 12 nucleotides agree with TRBD2. The CDR3 covers 17 residues. Germline CDR1 MNHEY, CDR2 SVGAGI. The junction had 8 bases not matched to a gene; V was cut back by 4 bases and J by 2 bases.

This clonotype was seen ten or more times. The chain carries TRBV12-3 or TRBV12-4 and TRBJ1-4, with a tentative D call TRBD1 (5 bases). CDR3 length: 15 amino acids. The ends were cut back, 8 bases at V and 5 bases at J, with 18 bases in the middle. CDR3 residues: CASAPEGLINEKLFF. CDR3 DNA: TGTGCCAGCGCTCCTGAGGGACTGATAAATGAAAAACTGTTTTTT.

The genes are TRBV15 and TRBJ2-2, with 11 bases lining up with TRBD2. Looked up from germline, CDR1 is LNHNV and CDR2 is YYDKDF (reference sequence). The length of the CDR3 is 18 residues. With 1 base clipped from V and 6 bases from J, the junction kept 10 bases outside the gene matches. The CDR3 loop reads CATSRGVIAGGPPGELFF. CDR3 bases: TGTGCCACCAGCAGAGGCGTGATAGCGGGAGGGCCGCCCGGGGAGCTGTTTTTT. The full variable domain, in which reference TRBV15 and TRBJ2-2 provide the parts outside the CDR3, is DAMVIQNPRYQVTQFGKPVTLSCSQTLNHNVMYWYQQKSSQAPKLLFHYYDKDFNNEADTPDNFQSRRPNTSFCFLDIRSPGLGDTAMYLCATSRGVIAGGPPGELFFGEGSRLTVL.

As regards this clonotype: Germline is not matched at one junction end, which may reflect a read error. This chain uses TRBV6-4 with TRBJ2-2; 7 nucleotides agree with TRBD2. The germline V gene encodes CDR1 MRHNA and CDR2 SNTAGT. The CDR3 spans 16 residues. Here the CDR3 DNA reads TGTGCCGGCAGTGTCTCGACTAGCACGAACACCGGGGAGCTGTTTTTT. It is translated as CAGSVSTSTNTGELFF.

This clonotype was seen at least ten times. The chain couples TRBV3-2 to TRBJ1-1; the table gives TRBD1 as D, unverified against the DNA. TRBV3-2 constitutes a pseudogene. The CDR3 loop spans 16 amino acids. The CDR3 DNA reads TGTGCCAGCAGCCAAGTCGCCGCAGGGGTTAACACTGAAGCTTTCTTT. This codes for CASSQVAAGVNTEAFF.

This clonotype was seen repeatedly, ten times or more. The CDR3 region is CASRDQGTNTGELFF. DNA for the CDR3: TGTGCCAGCAGGGACCAGGGGACTAACACCGGGGAGCTGTTTTTT. The V call is TRBV6-1, the J call TRBJ2-2; D possibly matches TRBD1 or TRBD2 (6 bases each). The germline V gene has CDR1 MNHNS and CDR2 SASEGT. CDR3 length equals 15 residues. The V end was cut by 6 bases, the J end by 2 bases, with 13 bases between.

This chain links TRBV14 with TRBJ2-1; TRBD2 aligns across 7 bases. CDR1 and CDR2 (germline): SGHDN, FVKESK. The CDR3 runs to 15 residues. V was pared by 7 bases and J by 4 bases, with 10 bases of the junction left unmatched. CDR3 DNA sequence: TGTGCCAGCAAAAGGGCGGGAGAAGGGTACAATGAGCAGTTCTTC. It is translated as CASKRAGEGYNEQFF.

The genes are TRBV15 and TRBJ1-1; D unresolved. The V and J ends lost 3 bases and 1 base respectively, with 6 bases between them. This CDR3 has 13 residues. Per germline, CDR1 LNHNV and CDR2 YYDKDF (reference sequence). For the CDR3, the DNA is TGTGCCACCAGCAGCCGAAGGAACACTGAAGCTTTCTTT. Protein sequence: CATSSRRNTEAFF. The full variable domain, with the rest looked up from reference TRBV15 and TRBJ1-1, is DAMVIQNPRYQVTQFGKPVTLSCSQTLNHNVMYWYQQKSSQAPKLLFHYYDKDFNNEADTPDNFQSRRPNTSFCFLDIRSPGLGDTAMYLCATSSRRNTEAFFGQGTRLTVV.

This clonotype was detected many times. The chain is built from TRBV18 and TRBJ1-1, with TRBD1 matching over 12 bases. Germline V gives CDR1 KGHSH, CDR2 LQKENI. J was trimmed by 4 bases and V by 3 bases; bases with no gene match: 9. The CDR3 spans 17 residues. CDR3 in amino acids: CASSPGTGGGRGTEAFF. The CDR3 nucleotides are TGTGCCAGCTCACCCGGGACAGGGGGCGGGCGGGGCACTGAAGCTTTCTTT.

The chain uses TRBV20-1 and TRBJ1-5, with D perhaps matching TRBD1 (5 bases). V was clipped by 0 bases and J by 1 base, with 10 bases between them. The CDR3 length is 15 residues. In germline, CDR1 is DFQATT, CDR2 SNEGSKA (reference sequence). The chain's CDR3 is CSARDRGESNQPQHF. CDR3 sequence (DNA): TGCAGTGCTAGAGATCGAGGGGAAAGCAATCAGCCCCAGCATTTT.

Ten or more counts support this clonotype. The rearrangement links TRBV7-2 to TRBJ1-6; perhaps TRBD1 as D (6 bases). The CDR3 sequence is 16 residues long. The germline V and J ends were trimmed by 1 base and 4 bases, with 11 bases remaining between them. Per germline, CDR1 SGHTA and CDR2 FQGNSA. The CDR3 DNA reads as TGTGCCAGCAGCTTAGTTCAGGGGAAATATAATTCACCCCTCCACTTT. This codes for CASSLVQGKYNSPLHF.